The T cell receptor beta chain under discussion was sequenced for a study of human T cells and chemical hapten exposure. In the library, unique molecular identifiers were attached to individual cDNA molecules. Each CDR3 protein is one row after TCRdb ran MiXCR on the RACE reads. The profile covers 38,000 or so distinct CDR3 sequences, with 8% to 9.5% appearing a single time and 26% taken by the ten largest. This clonotype was observed at least ten times. The CDR3 has 16 amino acids. Germline V gene lookup returns CDR1 SGHVS and CDR2 FQNEAQ. V was cut by 4 bases and J by 3 bases, with 18 bases left in between. Time point reported: patch test 3, about 24 weeks after DPC sensitization. The treatment denotes: therapeutic diphenylcyclopropenone sensitization with weekly scalp DPC. Total RNA came from unfractionated whole blood.

V is TRBV7-8 and J is TRBJ2-5; D possibly matches TRBD1 or TRBD2 (6 bases each). The sequence derives from a man aged 50 to 59 with alopecia areata. Some clones in this sample may be carry-over from other donors' samples. This material consisted of whole blood, taken in connection with sensitization to the hapten diphenylcyclopropenone (DPC). The CDR3 DNA sequence: TGTGCCAGCAGCTCGGGGGCCCCCCGCGTTAAAGAGACCCAGTACTTC. Protein sequence: CASSSGAPRVKETQYF.